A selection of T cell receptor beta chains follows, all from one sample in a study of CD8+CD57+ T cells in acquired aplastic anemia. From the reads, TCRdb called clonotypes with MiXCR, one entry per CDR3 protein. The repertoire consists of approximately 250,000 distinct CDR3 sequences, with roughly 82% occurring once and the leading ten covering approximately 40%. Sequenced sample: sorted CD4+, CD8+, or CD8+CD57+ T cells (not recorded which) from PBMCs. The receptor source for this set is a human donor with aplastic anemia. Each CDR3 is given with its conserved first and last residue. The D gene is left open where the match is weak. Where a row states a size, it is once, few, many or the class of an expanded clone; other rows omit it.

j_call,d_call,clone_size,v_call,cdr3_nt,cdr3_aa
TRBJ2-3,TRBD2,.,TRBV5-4,TGCGCCAGCAGTCAAGTGGCATCGTGGACTAGCGGCTTCGCAGATACGCAGTATTTT,CASSQVASWTSGFADTQYF
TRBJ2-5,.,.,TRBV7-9,TGTGCCAGCAGCAGGGGCTCCGGGGAGCTGTCCCAGTACTTC,CASSRGSGELSQYF
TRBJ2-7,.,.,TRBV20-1,TGCAGTGCTAGAGGGGCAGGCAACGACTACGAGCAGTACTTC,CSARGAGNDYEQYF
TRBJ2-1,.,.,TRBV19,TGTGCCAGTAGTATAGCTGGCGGCGCCTACAATGTGCAGTTCTTC,CASSIAGGAYNVQFF
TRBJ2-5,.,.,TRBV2,TGTGCCAGCAGCAACGGCTGCACCGATGCGCCGTATTATTTC,CASSNGCTDAPYYF
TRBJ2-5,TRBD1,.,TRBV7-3,TGTGCCAGCAGCAGGGACAGCAGCCAAGAGACCCAGTACTTC,CASSRDSSQETQYF
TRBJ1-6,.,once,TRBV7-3,TGTGCCAGCTCAAGACAGCCCAACACCTTAGCCCACCAATTT,CASSRQPNTLAHQF
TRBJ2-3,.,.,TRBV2,TGTGCCAGCGGGGACGGGGGAACAGATACACGGCATTTC,CASGDGGTDTRHF
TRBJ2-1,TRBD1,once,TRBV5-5,TGTGCCAGTAGCTTGTGGACAGGGTGGTCCTACAATGAGCAGTTCTTC,CASSLWTGWSYNEQFF
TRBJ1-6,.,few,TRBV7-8,TGTGCCAGCAGCTTAGCGGGGGGTCCCGATTCGCAGTATCACTTT,CASSLAGGPDSQYHF
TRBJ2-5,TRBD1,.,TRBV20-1,TGCAGTGCTACTCGACAGGGCGGGGAGACCCAGTACTTC,CSATRQGGETQYF
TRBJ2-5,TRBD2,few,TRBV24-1,TGTGCCACCAGTGATTTGCTTAGCGGGGTTGAGACCCAGTACTTC,CATSDLLSGVETQYF
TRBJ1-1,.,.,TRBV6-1,TGTGCCAGCAATTTCAGGAACACTGAAGCTTTCTTT,CASNFRNTEAFF
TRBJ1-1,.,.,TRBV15,TGTGCCACCAGCACGGTGAACACTGAAGCTTTCTTT,CATSTVNTEAFF
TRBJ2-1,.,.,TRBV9,TGTGCCAGCAGAGCTAGCGTGGTTTACAATGAGCAGTTCTTC,CASRASVVYNEQFF
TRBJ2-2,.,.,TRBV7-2,TGTGCCAGCAGCCAAGGTGACGGAGGGCACGAGGAGCTGTTTTTT,CASSQGDGGHEELFF
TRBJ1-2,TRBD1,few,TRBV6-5,TGTGCCAGCAGTTACATTTACAGGACAGGCGCCTATGGCTACACCTTC,CASSYIYRTGAYGYTF
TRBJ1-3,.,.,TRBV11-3,TGTGCCAGCAGCTTAGGTCTGACAGGCACCATATATTTT,CASSLGLTGTIYF
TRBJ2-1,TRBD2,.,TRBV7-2,TGTGCCAGCAGCGTGAGTGGCGGGAGGATGTATGGGCAGTTCTTC,CASSVSGGRMYGQFF
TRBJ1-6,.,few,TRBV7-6,TGTGCCAGCAGCTCAGGGGAATCACCCCTCCACTTT,CASSSGESPLHF
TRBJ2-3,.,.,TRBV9,TGTGCCAGCAGCTTGGCGGGACGTCATGAAACGCAGTATTTT,CASSLAGRHETQYF
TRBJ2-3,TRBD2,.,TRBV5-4,TGTGCCAGCAGCGTTACTAGCGCAATGAGGCAGTATTTT,CASSVTSAMRQYF
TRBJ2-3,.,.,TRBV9,TGTGCCAGCAGCGTTTTTTCTAGCACAGATACGCAGTATTTT,CASSVFSSTDTQYF
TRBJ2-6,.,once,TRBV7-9,TGTGCCAGCAGCTTTCAAAGAAGCGCGGGGAGCGACAAGGTCCTGACTTTC,CASSFQRSAGSDKVLTF
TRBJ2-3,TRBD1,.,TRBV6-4,TGTGCCAGCAGGACACCGGGACAGACGCAGTATTTT,CASRTPGQTQYF
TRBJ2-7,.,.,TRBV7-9,TGTGCCAGCAGCTCCTCAGATACGCGGTATTTTCGCCCATTC,CASSSSDTRYFRPF
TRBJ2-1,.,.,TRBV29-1,TGCAGCGTTGCGAGGACAGATAATGAGCAGTTCTTC,CSVARTDNEQFF
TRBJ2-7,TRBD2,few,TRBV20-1,TGCAGTGCTAGAGCACCCTTAGCGGGACGGGGCTACGAGCAGTACTTC,CSARAPLAGRGYEQYF
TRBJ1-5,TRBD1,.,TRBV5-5,TGTGCCAGCAGAGGGGGACAGGGCAATCAGCCCCAGCATTTT,CASRGGQGNQPQHF
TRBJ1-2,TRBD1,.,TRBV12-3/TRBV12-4,TGTGCCAGCAGAGGGGCCGGGGACAGCTATGGCTACACCTTC,CASRGAGDSYGYTF
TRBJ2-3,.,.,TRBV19,TGTGCCAGTAGTATGGGGGTAGAGGAGCCTTTCTTT,CASSMGVEEPFF
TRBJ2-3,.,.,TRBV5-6,TGTGCCAGCAGATTGGTGTCACGTCCCGATACGCAGTATTTT,CASRLVSRPDTQYF
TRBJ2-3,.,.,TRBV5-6,TGTGCCAGCAGCTTGGGGTTGTCAGATACGCAGTATTTT,CASSLGLSDTQYF
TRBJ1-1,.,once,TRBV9,TGTGCCAGCAGCGCCCTTAGTACCGGGAAGCTGTTTTCTTTCTTT,CASSALSTGKLFSFF
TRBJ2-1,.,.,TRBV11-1,TGTGCCACCAGCTTAGATAGAAAGGGGGGGAATGAGCAGTTCTTC,CATSLDRKGGNEQFF
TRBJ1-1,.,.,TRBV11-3,TGCGCCAGCAGCTTAGCTCTGACAGAGGGTTACACTGAAGCTTTCTTT,CASSLALTEGYTEAFF
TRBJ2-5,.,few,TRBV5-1,TGCGCCAGCAAGCTTGCCGGTGGGAAAGAGACCCAGTACTTC,CASKLAGGKETQYF
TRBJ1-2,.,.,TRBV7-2,TGTGCCAGCAGCCATGAGAGGGACGGGCTCGTATATGTCTACACCTTC,CASSHERDGLVYVYTF
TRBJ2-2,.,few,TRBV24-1,TGTGCTACCTCAGCAGGGAACACCGGGGAGCTGTTTTTT,CATSAGNTGELFF
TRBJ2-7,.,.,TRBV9,TGTGCCAGCAGTTACGGGCAGATAAGCACCGAGGAGTACTTC,CASSYGQISTEEYF